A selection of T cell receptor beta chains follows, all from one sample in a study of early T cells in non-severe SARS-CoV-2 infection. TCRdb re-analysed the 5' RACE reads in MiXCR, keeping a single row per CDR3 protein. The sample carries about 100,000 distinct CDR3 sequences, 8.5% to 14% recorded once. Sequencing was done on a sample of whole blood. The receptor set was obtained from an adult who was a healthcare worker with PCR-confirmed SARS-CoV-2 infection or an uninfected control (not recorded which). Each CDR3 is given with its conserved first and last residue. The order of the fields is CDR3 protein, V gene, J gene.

cdr3_aa: CSANRGRSYEQYF
v_call: TRBV20-1
j_call: TRBJ2-7

cdr3_aa: CASGPVDNEQFF
v_call: TRBV2
j_call: TRBJ2-1

cdr3_aa: CASSQSGGRASTDTQYF
v_call: TRBV4-2
j_call: TRBJ2-3

cdr3_aa: CASSRSTGERNSPLHF
v_call: TRBV14
j_call: TRBJ1-6

cdr3_aa: CASSYRQEQYF
v_call: TRBV6-5
j_call: TRBJ2-7

cdr3_aa: CASSLLAGVGHIQYF
v_call: TRBV12-3/TRBV12-4
j_call: TRBJ2-4

cdr3_aa: CASSSWTSGRISNEQFF
v_call: TRBV19
j_call: TRBJ2-1

cdr3_aa: CASRFEGGPYEQYF
v_call: TRBV28
j_call: TRBJ2-7

cdr3_aa: CASSLLASGRTTYEQYF
v_call: TRBV12-3/TRBV12-4
j_call: TRBJ2-7

cdr3_aa: CSACRDANTDTQYF
v_call: TRBV20-1
j_call: TRBJ2-3

cdr3_aa: CASSQSYGPYEQYF
v_call: TRBV4-1
j_call: TRBJ2-7

cdr3_aa: CASSLGGISYNEQFF
v_call: TRBV5-1
j_call: TRBJ2-1

cdr3_aa: CASSLAGFEETQYF
v_call: TRBV5-1
j_call: TRBJ2-5

cdr3_aa: CSATPLDRPYEQYF
v_call: TRBV20-1
j_call: TRBJ2-7

cdr3_aa: CASRTGGEVQPQHF
v_call: TRBV21-1
j_call: TRBJ1-5

cdr3_aa: CASSLDFVSRRETQYF
v_call: TRBV5-5
j_call: TRBJ2-5

cdr3_aa: CASRDGLNNEQFF
v_call: TRBV7-8
j_call: TRBJ2-1

cdr3_aa: CASRSGGESYEQYF
v_call: TRBV6-5
j_call: TRBJ2-7

cdr3_aa: CASSPIQGQNIQYF
v_call: TRBV11-2
j_call: TRBJ2-4

cdr3_aa: CASSQAGYEQFF
v_call: TRBV3-1
j_call: TRBJ2-1

cdr3_aa: CASSETGAGSIYGYTF
v_call: TRBV10-2
j_call: TRBJ1-2

cdr3_aa: CSALTSGYDTQYF
v_call: TRBV20-1
j_call: TRBJ2-3

cdr3_aa: CASSPLPSEQYF
v_call: TRBV7-9
j_call: TRBJ2-7

cdr3_aa: CSVDRAVYEAFF
v_call: TRBV29-1
j_call: TRBJ1-1

cdr3_aa: CASSLRGFEKLFF
v_call: TRBV11-2
j_call: TRBJ1-4

cdr3_aa: CASSSPGGRQAF
v_call: TRBV12-3/TRBV12-4
j_call: TRBJ2-1

cdr3_aa: CASSLAEYEQYF
v_call: TRBV12-3/TRBV12-4
j_call: TRBJ2-7

cdr3_aa: CASSLWARTGLSYEQYF
v_call: TRBV5-1
j_call: TRBJ2-7

cdr3_aa: CASSAGTGFSPLHF
v_call: TRBV28
j_call: TRBJ1-6

cdr3_aa: CASSFMGSSTDTQYF
v_call: TRBV7-3
j_call: TRBJ2-3

cdr3_aa: CASSSVLGGTDTQYF
v_call: TRBV5-6
j_call: TRBJ2-3

cdr3_aa: CAWGNGGAGGYTF
v_call: TRBV30
j_call: TRBJ1-2

cdr3_aa: CSARSGNQPQHF
v_call: TRBV20-1
j_call: TRBJ1-5

cdr3_aa: CASRALGAPNTEAFF
v_call: TRBV6-1
j_call: TRBJ1-1

cdr3_aa: CSARDPGTSGNEQFF
v_call: TRBV20-1
j_call: TRBJ2-1

cdr3_aa: CASSVGVRVTDTQYF
v_call: TRBV9
j_call: TRBJ2-3

cdr3_aa: CATSEMGEQFF
v_call: TRBV24-1
j_call: TRBJ2-1

cdr3_aa: CSAARTGGIDIQYF
v_call: TRBV20-1
j_call: TRBJ2-4

cdr3_aa: CASSLHQQGHEQFF
v_call: TRBV7-7
j_call: TRBJ2-1